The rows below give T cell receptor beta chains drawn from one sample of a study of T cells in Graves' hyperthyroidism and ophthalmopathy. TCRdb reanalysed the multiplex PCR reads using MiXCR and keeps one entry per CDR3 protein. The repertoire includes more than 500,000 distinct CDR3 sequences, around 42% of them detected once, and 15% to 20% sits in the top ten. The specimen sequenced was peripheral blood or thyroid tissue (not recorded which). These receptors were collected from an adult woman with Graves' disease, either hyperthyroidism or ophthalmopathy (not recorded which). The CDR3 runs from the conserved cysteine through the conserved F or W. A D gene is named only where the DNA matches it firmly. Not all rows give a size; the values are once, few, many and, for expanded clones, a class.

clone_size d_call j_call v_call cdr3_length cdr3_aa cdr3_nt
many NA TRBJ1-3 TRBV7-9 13 CATSSGAGNTIYF TGTGCCACCTCTTCGGGGGCGGGAAACACCATATATTTT
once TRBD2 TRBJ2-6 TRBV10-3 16 CATWTSGVSGANVLTF TGTGCCACCTGGACTAGCGGAGTGTCTGGGGCCAACGTCCTGACTTTC
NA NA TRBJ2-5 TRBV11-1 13 CASSTVLQETQYF TGTGCCAGCAGCACCGTCCTTCAAGAGACCCAGTACTTC
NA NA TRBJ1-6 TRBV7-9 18 CASSPDSRSWVEFSPLHF TGTGCCAGCAGTCCTGACAGTCGATCCTGGGTGGAATTTTCACCCCTCCACTTT
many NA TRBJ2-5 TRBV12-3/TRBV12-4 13 CASSLGHQETQYF TGTGCCAGCAGTCTGGGTCACCAAGAGACCCAGTACTTC
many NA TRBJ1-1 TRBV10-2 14 CASSEMGANTEAFF TGCGCCAGCAGTGAGATGGGGGCCAACACTGAAGCTTTCTTT
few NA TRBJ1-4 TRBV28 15 CASSFRQAGKEKLFF TGTGCCAGCAGTTTCCGGCAGGCGGGTAAAGAAAAACTGTTTTTT
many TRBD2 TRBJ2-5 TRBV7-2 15 CASSLLGGYQETQYF TGTGCCAGCAGCTTATTGGGGGGGTACCAAGAGACCCAGTACTTC
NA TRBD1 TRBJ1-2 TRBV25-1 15 CASSPSTGGFGGYTF TGTGCCAGCAGTCCGTCGACAGGGGGCTTTGGTGGCTACACCTTC
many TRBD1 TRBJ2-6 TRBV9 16 CASSVDGTGRDNVLTF TGTGCCAGCAGCGTAGACGGGACAGGGAGGGACAACGTCCTGACTTTC
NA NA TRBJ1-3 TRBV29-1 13 CSFTGSYGNTIYF TGCAGCTTTACAGGGTCGTATGGAAACACCATATATTTT
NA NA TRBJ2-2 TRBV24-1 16 CATSDSSREGSGELFF TGTGCCACCAGTGATTCGAGTCGGGAAGGTTCCGGGGAGCTGTTTTTT
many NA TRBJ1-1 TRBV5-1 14 CASSLEQPGIEAFF TGCGCCAGCAGCCTTGAGCAACCAGGCATCGAAGCTTTCTTT
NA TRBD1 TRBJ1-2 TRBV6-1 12 CASRPGQGGYTF TGTGCCAGCAGACCTGGACAGGGAGGCTACACCTTC
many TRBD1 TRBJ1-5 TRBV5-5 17 CASSLQGGGWGNQPQHF TGTGCCAGCAGCTTGCAGGGGGGGGGTTGGGGCAATCAGCCCCAGCATTTT
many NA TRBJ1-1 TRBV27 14 CASSPQGRNTEAFF TGTGCCAGCAGTCCTCAGGGGCGGAACACTGAAGCTTTCTTT
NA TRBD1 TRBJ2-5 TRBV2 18 CASSSFWGDRGWGETQYF TGTGCCAGCAGTTCCTTTTGGGGGGACAGGGGATGGGGAGAGACCCAGTACTTC
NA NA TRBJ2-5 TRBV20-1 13 CSAQIEGQETQYF TGCAGTGCTCAAATTGAAGGGCAAGAGACCCAGTACTTC
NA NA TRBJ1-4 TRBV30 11 CAWSWEEKLFF TGTGCCTGGAGTTGGGAAGAAAAACTGTTTTTT
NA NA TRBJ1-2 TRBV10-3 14 CAIRSAGSIAGYTF TGTGCGATCAGGTCGGCAGGGTCCATCGCTGGCTACACCTTC
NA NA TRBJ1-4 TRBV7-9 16 CASSPGPDGNNEKLFF TGTGCCAGCAGCCCCGGGCCAGATGGGAATAATGAAAAACTGTTTTTT
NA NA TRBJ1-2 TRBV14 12 CASSRTTYGYTF TGTGCCAGCAGCCGGACGACCTATGGCTACACCTTC
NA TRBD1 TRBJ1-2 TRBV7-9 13 CATRDGTGYGYTF TGTGCCACCAGAGATGGGACAGGCTATGGCTACACCTTC
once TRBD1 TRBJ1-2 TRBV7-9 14 CASSLADRETGYTF TGTGCCAGCAGCTTAGCCGACAGGGAAACGGGCTACACCTTC
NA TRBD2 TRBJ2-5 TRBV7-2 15 CASSVRLAGEETQYF TGTGCCAGCAGCGTCAGACTAGCGGGAGAAGAGACCCAGTACTTC
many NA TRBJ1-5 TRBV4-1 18 CASSHKLGEEYSNQPQHF TGCGCCAGCAGCCACAAGCTAGGGGAAGAGTATAGCAATCAGCCCCAGCATTTT
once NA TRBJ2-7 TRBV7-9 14 CASRAKSGNYEQYF TGTGCCAGCAGGGCGAAATCCGGGAATTACGAGCAGTACTTC
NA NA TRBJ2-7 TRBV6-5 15 CASSLGTGGGVEQYF TGTGCCAGCAGTTTAGGGACAGGCGGGGGGGTCGAGCAGTACTTC
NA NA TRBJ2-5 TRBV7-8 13 CASSGGQGGTQYF TGTGCCAGCAGCGGGGGGCAGGGGGGGACCCAGTACTTC
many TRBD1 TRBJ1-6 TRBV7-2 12 CASSPGQGVLHF TGTGCCAGCAGCCCGGGACAGGGAGTCCTCCACTTT